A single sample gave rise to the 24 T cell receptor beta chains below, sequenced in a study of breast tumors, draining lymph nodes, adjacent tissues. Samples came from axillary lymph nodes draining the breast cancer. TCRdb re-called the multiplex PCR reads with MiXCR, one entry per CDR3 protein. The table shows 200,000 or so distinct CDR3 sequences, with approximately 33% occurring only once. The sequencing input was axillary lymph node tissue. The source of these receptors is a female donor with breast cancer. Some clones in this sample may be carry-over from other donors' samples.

The CDR3 spells CASSSGLAGRSETQYF. The CDR3 region has the DNA TGTGCCAGCAGCAGCGGACTAGCGGGGAGGAGTGAGACCCAGTACTTC. The rearrangement links TRBV9 to TRBJ2-5, with TRBD2 matching over 12 bases. Germline V gene lookup returns CDR1 SGDLS and CDR2 YYNGEE. The CDR3 has 16 residues. V gave up 4 bases and J gave up 5 bases; unmatched junction bases: 9.

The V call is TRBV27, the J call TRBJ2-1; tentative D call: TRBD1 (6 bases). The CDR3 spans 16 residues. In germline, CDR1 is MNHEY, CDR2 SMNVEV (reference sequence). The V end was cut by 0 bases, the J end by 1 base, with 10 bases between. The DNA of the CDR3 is TGTGCCAGCAGTTTATCGGGCAGGGGTTCCTACAATGAGCAGTTCTTC. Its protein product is CASSLSGRGSYNEQFF.

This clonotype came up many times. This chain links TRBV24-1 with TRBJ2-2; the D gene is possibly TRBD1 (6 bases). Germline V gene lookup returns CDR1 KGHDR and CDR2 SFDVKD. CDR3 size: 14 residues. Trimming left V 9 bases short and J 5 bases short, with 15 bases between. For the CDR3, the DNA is TGTGCCACCGGGGACACCGTGGGAACCGGGGAGCTGTTTTTT. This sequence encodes CATGDTVGTGELFF.

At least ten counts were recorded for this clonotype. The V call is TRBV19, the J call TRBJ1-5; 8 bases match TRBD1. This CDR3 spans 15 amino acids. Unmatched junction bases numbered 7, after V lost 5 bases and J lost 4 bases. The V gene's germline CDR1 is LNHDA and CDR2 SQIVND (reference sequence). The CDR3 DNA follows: TGTGCCAGTAGTTCCACAAACAGGGGGAATCAGCCCCAGCATTTT. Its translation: CASSSTNRGNQPQHF.

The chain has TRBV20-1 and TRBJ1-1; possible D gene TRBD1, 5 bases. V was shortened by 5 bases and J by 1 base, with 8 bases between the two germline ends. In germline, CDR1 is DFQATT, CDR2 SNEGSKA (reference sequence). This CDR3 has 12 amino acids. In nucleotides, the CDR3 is TGCAGTGCTCGTACAGGGAACACTGAAGCTTTCTTT. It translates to CSARTGNTEAFF.

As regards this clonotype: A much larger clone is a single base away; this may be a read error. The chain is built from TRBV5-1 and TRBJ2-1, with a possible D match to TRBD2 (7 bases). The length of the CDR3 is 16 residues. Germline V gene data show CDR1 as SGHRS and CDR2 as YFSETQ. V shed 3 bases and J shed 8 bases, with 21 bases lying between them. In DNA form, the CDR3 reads TGCGCCAGCAGCTCAGGACTAGTGGGGGGGCGGGATGAGCAGTTCTTC. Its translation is CASSSGLVGGRDEQFF. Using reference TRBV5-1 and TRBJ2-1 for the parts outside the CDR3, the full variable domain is KAGVTQTPRYLIKTRGQQVTLSCSPISGHRSVSWYQQTPGQGLQFLFEYFSETQRNKGNFPGRFSGRQFSNSRSEMNVSTLELGDSALYLCASSSGLVGGRDEQFFGPGTRLTVL.

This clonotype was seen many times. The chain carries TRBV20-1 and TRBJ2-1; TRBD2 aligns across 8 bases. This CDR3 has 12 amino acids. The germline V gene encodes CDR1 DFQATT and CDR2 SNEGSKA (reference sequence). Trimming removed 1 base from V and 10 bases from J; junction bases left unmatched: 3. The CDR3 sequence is CSARVLAGEQFF. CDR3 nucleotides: TGCAGTGCTAGAGTCCTAGCGGGCGAGCAGTTCTTC.

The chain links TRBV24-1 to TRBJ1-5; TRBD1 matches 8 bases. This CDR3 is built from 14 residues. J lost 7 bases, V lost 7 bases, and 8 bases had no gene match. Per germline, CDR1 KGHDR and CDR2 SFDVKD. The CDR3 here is CATSTTGVGQPQHF. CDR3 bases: TGTGCCACCAGCACGACAGGGGTTGGACAGCCCCAGCATTTT.

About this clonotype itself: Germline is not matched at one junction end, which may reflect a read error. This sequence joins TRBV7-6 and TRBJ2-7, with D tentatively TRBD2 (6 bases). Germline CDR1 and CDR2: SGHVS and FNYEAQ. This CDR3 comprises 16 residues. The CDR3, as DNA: TGTGTCAGCAGCTTAGGTATGGGAGGAACTTCCTACGAGCAGTACTTT. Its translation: CVSSLGMGGTSYEQYF. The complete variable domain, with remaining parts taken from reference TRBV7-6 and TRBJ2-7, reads GAGVSQSPRYKVTKRGQDVALRCDPISGHVSLYWYRQALGQGPEFLTYFNYEAQQDKSGLPNDRFSAERPEGSISTLTIQRTEQRDSAMYRCVSSLGMGGTSYEQYFGPGTRLTVT.

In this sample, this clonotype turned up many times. DNA for the CDR3: TGTGCCAGCAGCTTGGAGCTGTTGAGCACAGATACGCAGTATTTT. Protein sequence: CASSLELLSTDTQYF. This chain connects TRBV5-5 to TRBJ2-3; no clear D. The CDR3 has 15 residues. Germline V gives CDR1 SGHKS, CDR2 YYEKEE (reference sequence). Deletions cut 0 bases from V and 0 bases from J, with 8 bases between.

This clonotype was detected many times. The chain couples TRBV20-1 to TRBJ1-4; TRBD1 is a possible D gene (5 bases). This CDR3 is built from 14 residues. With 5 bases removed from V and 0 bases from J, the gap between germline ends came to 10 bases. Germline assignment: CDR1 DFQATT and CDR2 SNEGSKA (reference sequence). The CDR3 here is CSAPPRATNEKLFF. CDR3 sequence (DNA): TGCAGTGCTCCCCCCAGGGCAACTAATGAAAAACTGTTTTTT.

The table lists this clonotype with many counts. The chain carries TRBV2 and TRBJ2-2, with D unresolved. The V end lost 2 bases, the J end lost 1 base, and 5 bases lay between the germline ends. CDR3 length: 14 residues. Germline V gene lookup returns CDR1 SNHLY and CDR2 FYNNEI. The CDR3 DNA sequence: TGTGCCAGCAGTGAACAAGGGAACACCGGGGAGCTGTTTTTT. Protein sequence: CASSEQGNTGELFF.

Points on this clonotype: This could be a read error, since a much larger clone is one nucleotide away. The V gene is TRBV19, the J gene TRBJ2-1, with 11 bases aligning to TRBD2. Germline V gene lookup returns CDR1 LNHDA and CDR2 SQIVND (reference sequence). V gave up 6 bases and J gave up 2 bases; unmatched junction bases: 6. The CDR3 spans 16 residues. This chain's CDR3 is CASRASGRWTYNEQFF. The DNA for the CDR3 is TGTGCCAGTAGGGCTAGCGGGAGGTGGACCTACAATGAGCAGTTCTTC. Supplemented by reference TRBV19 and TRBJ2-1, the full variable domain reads DGGITQSPKYLFRKEGQNVTLSCEQNLNHDAMYWYRQDPGQGLRLIYYSQIVNDFQKGDIAEGYSVSREKKESFPLTVTSAQKNPTAFYLCASRASGRWTYNEQFFGPGTRLTVL.

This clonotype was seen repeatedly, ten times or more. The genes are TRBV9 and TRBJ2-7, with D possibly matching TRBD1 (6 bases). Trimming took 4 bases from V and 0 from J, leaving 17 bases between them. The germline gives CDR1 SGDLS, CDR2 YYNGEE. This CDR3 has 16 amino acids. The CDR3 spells CASSFLDSASSYEQYF. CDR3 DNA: TGTGCCAGCAGCTTCCTGGACAGCGCCAGCTCCTACGAGCAGTACTTC.

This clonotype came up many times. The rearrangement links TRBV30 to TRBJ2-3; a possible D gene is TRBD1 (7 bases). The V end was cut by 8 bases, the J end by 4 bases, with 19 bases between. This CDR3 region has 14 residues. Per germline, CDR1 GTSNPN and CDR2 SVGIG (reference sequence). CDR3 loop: CARNQGGVADTQYF. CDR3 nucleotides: TGTGCCCGGAATCAGGGGGGAGTTGCAGATACGCAGTATTTT.

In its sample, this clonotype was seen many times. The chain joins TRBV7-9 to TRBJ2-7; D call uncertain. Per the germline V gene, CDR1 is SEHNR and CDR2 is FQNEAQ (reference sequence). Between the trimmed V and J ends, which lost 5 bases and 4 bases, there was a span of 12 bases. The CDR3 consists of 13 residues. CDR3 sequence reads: CASSTTPRYEQYF. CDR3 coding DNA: TGTGCCAGCAGCACAACCCCAAGGTACGAGCAGTACTTC.

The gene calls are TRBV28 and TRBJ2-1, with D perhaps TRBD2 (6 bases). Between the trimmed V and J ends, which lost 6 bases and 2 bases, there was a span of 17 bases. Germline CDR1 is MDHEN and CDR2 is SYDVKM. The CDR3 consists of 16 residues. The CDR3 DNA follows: TGTGCCAGCAGCCTTGGACTAAACGTGGCCTACAATGAGCAGTTCTTC. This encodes CASSLGLNVAYNEQFF. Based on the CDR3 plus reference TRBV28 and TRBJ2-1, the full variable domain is DVKVTQSSRYLVKRTGEKVFLECVQDMDHENMFWYRQDPGLGLRLIYFSYDVKMKEKGDIPEGYSVSREKKERFSLILESASTNQTSMYLCASSLGLNVAYNEQFFGPGTRLTVL.

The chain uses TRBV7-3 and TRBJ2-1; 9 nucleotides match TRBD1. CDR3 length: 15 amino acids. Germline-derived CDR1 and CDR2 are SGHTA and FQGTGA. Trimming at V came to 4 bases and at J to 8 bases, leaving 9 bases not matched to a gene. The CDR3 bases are TGTGCCAGCAGCTCACGGGACAGGGCTTGGGATGAGCAGTTCTTC. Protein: CASSSRDRAWDEQFF.

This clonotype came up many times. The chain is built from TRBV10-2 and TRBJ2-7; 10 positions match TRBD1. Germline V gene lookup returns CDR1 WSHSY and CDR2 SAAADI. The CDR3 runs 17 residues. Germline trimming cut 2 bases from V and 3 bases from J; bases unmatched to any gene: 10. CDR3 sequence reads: CASSERGRTGGIYEQYF. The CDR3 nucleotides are TGCGCCAGCAGTGAGAGGGGGAGGACAGGGGGGATCTACGAGCAGTACTTC.

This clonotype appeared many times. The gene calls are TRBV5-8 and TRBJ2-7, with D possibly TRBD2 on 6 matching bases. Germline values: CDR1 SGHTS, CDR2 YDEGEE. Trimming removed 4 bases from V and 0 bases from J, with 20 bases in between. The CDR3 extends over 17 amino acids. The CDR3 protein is CASSHQGGRGSSYEQYF. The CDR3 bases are TGTGCCAGCAGCCATCAAGGAGGTCGGGGGAGCTCCTACGAGCAGTACTTC.

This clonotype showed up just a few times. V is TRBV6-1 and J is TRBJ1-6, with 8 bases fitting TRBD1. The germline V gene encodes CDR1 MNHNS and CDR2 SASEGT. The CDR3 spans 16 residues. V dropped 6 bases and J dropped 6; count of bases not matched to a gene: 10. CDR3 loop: CASSHRTGNFNSPLHF. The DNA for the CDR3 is TGTGCCAGCAGCCACCGGACAGGGAATTTTAATTCACCCCTCCACTTT.

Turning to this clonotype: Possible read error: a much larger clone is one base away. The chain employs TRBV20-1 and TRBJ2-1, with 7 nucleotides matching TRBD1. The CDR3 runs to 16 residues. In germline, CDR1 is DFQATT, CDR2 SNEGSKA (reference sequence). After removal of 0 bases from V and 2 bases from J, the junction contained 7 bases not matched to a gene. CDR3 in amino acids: CSARDKGGPPYNEQFF. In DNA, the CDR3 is TGCAGTGCTAGAGATAAAGGGGGCCCCCCCTACAATGAGCAGTTCTTC.

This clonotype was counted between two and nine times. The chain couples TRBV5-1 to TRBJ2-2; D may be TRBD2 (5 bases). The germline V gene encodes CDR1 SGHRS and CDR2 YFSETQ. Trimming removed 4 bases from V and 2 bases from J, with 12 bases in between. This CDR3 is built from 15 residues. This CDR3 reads CASSLPGGNTGELFF. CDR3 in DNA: TGCGCCAGCAGCCTTCCAGGAGGTAACACCGGGGAGCTGTTTTTT.

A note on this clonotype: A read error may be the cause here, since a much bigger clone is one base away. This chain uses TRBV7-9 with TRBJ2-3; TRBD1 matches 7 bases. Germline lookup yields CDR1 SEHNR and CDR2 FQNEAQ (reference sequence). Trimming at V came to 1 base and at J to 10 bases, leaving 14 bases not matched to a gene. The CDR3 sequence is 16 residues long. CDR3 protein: CASSLEGAFELDAQYF. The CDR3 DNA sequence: TGTGCCAGCAGCTTAGAGGGGGCCTTCGAGTTGGATGCGCAGTATTTT. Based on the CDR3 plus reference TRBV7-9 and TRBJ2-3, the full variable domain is DTGVSQNPRHKITKRGQNVTFRCDPISEHNRLYWYRQTLGQGPEFLTYFQNEAQLEKSRLLSDRFSAERPKGSFSTLEIQRTEQGDSAMYLCASSLEGAFELDAQYFGPGTRLTVL.